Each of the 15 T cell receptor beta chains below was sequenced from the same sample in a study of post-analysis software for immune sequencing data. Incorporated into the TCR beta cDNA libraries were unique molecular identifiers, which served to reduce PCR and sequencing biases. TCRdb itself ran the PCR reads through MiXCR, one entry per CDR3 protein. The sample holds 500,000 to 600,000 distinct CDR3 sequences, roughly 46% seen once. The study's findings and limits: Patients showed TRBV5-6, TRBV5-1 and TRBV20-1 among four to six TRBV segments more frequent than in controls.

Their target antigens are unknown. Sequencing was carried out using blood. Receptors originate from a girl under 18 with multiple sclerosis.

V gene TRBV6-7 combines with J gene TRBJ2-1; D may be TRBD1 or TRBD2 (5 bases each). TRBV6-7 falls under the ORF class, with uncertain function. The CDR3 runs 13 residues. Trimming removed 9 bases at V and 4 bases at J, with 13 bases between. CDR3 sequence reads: CARAGTVYNEQFF. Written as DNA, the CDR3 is TGTGCCAGGGCCGGGACGGTGTACAATGAGCAGTTCTTC.

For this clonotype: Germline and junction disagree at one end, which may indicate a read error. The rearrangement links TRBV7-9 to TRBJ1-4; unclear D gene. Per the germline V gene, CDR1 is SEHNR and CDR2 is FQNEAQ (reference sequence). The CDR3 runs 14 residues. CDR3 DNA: TGTGTCAGCAGCTTAGAATCCCTTAGGGAAAAACTGTTTTTT. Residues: CVSSLESLREKLFF.

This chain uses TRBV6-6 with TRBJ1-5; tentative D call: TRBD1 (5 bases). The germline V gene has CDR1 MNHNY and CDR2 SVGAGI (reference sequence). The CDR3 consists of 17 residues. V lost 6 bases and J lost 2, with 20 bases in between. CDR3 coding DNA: TGTGCCAGCAGCACCCTTTGGGAGCGCAGGGGCAATCAGCCCCAGCATTTT. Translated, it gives CASSTLWERRGNQPQHF.

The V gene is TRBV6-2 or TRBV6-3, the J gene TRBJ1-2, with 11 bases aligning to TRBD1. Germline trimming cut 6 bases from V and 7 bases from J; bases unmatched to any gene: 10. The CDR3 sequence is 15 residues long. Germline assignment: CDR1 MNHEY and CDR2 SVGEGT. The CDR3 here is CASSRIGQGAGGYTF. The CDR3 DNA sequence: TGTGCCAGCAGCCGGATTGGACAGGGGGCGGGTGGCTACACCTTC.

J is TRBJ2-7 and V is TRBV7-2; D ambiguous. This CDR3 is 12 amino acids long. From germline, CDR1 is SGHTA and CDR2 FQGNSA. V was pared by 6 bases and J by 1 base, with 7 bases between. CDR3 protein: CASRSESYEQYF. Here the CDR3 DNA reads TGTGCCAGCAGGTCCGAGTCCTACGAGCAGTACTTC. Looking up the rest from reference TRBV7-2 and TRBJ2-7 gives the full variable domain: GAGVSQSPSNKVTEKGKDVELRCDPISGHTALYWYRQSLGQGLEFLIYFQGNSAPDKSGLPSDRFSAERTGGSVSTLTIQRTQQEDSAVYLCASRSESYEQYFGPGTRLTVT.

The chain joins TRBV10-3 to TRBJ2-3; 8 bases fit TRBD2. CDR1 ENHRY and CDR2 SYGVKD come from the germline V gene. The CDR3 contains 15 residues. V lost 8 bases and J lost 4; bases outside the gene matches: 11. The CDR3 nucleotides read TGTGCCATCGGAAGCGGGAGACATGGGGCAGATACGCAGTATTTT. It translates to CAIGSGRHGADTQYF.

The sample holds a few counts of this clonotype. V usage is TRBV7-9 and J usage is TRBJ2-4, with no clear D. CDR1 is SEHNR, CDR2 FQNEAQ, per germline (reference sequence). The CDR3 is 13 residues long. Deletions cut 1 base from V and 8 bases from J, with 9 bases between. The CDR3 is CASSLDSGDIQYF. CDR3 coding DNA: TGTGCCAGCAGCTTAGACAGTGGGGACATTCAGTACTTC.

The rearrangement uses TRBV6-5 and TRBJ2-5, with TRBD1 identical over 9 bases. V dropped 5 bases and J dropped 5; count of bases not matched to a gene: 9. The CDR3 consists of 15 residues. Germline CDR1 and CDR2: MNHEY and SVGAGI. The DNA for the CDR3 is TGTGCCAGCAGTACCCGACAGGGGGTGGGTGAGACCCAGTACTTC. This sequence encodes CASSTRQGVGETQYF.

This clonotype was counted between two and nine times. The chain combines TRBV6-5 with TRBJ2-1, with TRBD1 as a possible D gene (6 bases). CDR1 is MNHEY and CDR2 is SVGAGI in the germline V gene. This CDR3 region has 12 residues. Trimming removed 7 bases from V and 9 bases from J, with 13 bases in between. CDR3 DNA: TGTGCCAGCAAAACAGGGAGCGGTGAGCAGTTCTTC. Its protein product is CASKTGSGEQFF.

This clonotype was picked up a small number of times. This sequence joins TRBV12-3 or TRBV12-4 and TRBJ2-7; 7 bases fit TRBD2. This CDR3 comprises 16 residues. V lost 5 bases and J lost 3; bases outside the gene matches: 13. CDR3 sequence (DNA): TGTGCCAGCAGTCCCCCACGCGGGCTAGCGGACTACGAGCAGTACTTC. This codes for CASSPPRGLADYEQYF.

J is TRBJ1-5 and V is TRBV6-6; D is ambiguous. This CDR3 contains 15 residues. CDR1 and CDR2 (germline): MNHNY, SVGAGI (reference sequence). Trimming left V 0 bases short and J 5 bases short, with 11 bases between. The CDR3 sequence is CASSYSNSPYQPQHF. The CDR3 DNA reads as TGTGCCAGCAGTTACTCGAACAGTCCTTATCAGCCCCAGCATTTT.

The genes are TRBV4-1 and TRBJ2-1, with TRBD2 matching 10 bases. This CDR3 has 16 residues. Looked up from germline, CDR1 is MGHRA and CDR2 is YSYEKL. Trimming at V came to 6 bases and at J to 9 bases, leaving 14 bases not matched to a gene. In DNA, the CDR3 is TGCGCCAGCAGGTACAATCTAGCGGGAGTCGGGAGTGAGCAGTTCTTC. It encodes CASRYNLAGVGSEQFF.

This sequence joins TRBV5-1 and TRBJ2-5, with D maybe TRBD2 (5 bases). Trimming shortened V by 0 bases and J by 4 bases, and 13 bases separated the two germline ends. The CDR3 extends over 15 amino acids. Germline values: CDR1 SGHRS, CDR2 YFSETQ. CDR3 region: CASSLDGSEGETQYF. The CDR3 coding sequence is TGCGCCAGCAGCTTGGACGGAAGTGAGGGAGAGACCCAGTACTTC.

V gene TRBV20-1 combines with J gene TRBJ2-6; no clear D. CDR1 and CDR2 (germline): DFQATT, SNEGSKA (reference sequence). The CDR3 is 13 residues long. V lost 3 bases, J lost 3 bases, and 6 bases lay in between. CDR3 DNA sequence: TGCAGTGCTAGCCCAAATGGGGCCAACGTCCTGACTTTC. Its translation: CSASPNGANVLTF.

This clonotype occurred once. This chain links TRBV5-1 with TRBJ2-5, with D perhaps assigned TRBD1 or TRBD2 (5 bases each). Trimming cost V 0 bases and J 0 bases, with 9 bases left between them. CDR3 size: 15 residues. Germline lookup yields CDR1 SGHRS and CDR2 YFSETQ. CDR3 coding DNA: TGCGCCAGCAGCTTGGAGGGACGGAACCAAGAGACCCAGTACTTC. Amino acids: CASSLEGRNQETQYF.